This note documents a single T cell receptor (beta chain) sequence. The antigen remains undetermined. Vbeta (60) and Jbeta (13) primers were used in the PCR. Measured with immunoSEQ multiplex PCR; TCRdb has only the in-frame clones, and not every one. Of about 78,000 clones in the sample, about three quarters are singletons; the top ten hold 0.85% to 1.3%. This sample stems from a study of cytomegalovirus exposure and HLA in healthy donors. From germline, CDR1 is PRHDT and CDR2 FYEKMQ (reference sequence). The CDR3 runs 16 residues. Trimming took off 3 bases at V and 2 bases at J, with 15 bases between the two ends. Study-wide points: Presence/absence analyses took donor sequencing depth as roughly uniform. As a later analysis showed, several of the most significant clusters appeared to be linked to common viral pathogens. Analyzed later, most CMV-associated TCR beta chains appeared HLA-restricted.

This TCR was recovered from a male donor in good health and CMV-seronegative. The sequenced sample consisted of PBMCs. The chain combines TRBV13 with TRBJ2-3; D might be TRBD2 (5 bases). This chain's CDR3 is CASSFRGNAFTDTQYF. The CDR3 DNA sequence: TGTGCCAGCAGCTTTCGGGGAAACGCTTTCACAGATACGCAGTATTTT.